These 30 T cell receptor beta chains were sequenced from one sample in a study of OX40 agonist ivuxolimab in advanced cancers. TCRdb's table, derived via immunoSEQ multiplex PCR, lists solely in-frame clones and lacks some. The top ten clones hold 11% to 15% of a sample with about 47,000 clones, less than 90% of them seen once. The sequenced sample was CD4+ or CD8+ T cells sorted from blood, obtained in a trial of the OX40 agonist ivuxolimab. These receptors came from an adult with an advanced solid tumor such as melanoma, head and neck, liver or kidney cancer.

J is TRBJ2-1 and V is TRBV5-1; a possible D gene is TRBD2 (5 bases). The V end was cut by 0 bases, the J end by 6 bases, with 13 bases between. This CDR3 contains 15 residues. Germline-derived CDR1 and CDR2 are SGHRS and YFSETQ. This CDR3 is CASSLAPLAVNEQFF. As DNA, the CDR3 is TGCGCCAGCAGCTTGGCACCTCTAGCCGTCAATGAGCAGTTCTTC.

The chain employs TRBV4-1 and TRBJ2-7; 9 bases map to TRBD1. CDR3 length: 14 residues. The junction had 2 bases not matched to a gene; V was cut back by 2 bases and J by 3 bases. Germline loops: CDR1 MGHRA, CDR2 YSYEKL. The CDR3 bases are TGCGCCAGCAGCCAACGGACAGGGGACTACGAGCAGTACTTC. Its translation is CASSQRTGDYEQYF.

V usage is TRBV27 and J usage is TRBJ2-1; 12 bases are shared with TRBD2. The germline V gene encodes CDR1 MNHEY and CDR2 SMNVEV (reference sequence). The CDR3 consists of 16 residues. Trimming at V came to 3 bases and at J to 6 bases, leaving 6 bases not matched to a gene. CDR3 sequence reads: CASSLLLAGGVNEQFF. For the CDR3, the DNA is TGTGCCAGCAGTTTGTTACTAGCGGGGGGCGTCAATGAGCAGTTCTTC.

In this sample, this clone turned up once. The chain employs TRBV5-6 and TRBJ1-2; tentatively, D is TRBD1 (5 bases). The CDR3 loop spans 13 amino acids. Germline loops: CDR1 SGHDT, CDR2 YYEEEE. Trimming removed 3 bases at V and 8 bases at J, with 14 bases between. Here the CDR3 DNA reads TGTGCCAGCAGCTCCGACGGGGCGGGCGGCTACACCTTC. Protein: CASSSDGAGGYTF.

The chain is built from TRBV6-6 and TRBJ1-1; D gene uncertain. Germline loops: CDR1 MNHNY, CDR2 SVGAGI (reference sequence). The CDR3 consists of 16 residues. V was shortened by 6 bases and J by 2 bases, with 19 bases between the two germline ends. CDR3 DNA: TGTGCCAGCAGGTTCACGGTGGGGTCAAATAACACTGAAGCTTTCTTT. It codes for CASRFTVGSNNTEAFF.

The chain carries TRBV7-9 and TRBJ2-5; 8 bases are shared with TRBD2. This CDR3 spans 17 amino acids. CDR1 is SEHNR, CDR2 FQNEAQ, per germline (reference sequence). The J segment lost 0 bases and the V segment lost 0 bases, leaving 6 bases of the junction unmatched. The CDR3, as DNA: TGTGCCAGCAGCTTAGCGCTGGAGCGGGGGTACCAAGAGACCCAGTACTTC. It specifies CASSLALERGYQETQYF.

The J gene is TRBJ1-5, the V gene TRBV7-2; D remains ambiguous. The CDR3 totals 16 residues. CDR1 and CDR2 (germline): SGHTA, FQGNSA. V was pared by 3 bases and J by 0 bases, with 12 bases between. CDR3 amino acids: CASSLGGVYSNQPQHF. DNA of the CDR3: TGTGCCAGCAGCTTGGGCGGAGTCTATAGCAATCAGCCCCAGCATTTT.

This clone appeared once. The V call is TRBV6-6, the J call TRBJ2-1; unclear D gene. The CDR3 contains 15 residues. CDR1 is MNHNY and CDR2 is SVGAGI in the germline V gene (reference sequence). V was clipped by 7 bases and J by 5 bases, with 18 bases between them. The CDR3 DNA is TGTGCCAGCATTCGATGGTCCGATACAGACAATGAGCAGTTCTTC. The encoded protein is CASIRWSDTDNEQFF.

Points on this clone: The junction differs from germline at one of its ends, possibly a read error. This rearrangement joins TRBV7-6 to TRBJ2-5; 9 bases fit TRBD2. The CDR3 is made up of 15 amino acids. The V gene's germline CDR1 is SGHVS and CDR2 FNYEAQ. The chain's CDR3 is CASNLRLADQEAQYF. The CDR3 coding sequence is TGTGCCAGCAACCTAAGACTAGCGGACCAAGAGGCCCAGTACTTC.

V usage is TRBV6-5 and J usage is TRBJ2-2; D is ambiguous. Germline CDR1 and CDR2: MNHEY and SVGAGI. V lost 5 bases to trimming and J lost 7 bases, with 8 bases between them. CDR3 size: 12 residues. The CDR3 loop reads CASSPDLGELFF. In DNA, the CDR3 is TGTGCCAGCAGTCCGGACCTCGGGGAGCTGTTTTTT.

The table lists this clone with many counts. The chain links TRBV6-4 to TRBJ2-1; tentatively, D is TRBD2 (6 bases). The CDR3 runs to 16 residues. Looked up from germline, CDR1 is MRHNA and CDR2 is SNTAGT. The ends were cut back, 2 bases at V and 3 bases at J, with 14 bases in the middle. Here the CDR3 reads CASSDGSGEGYNEQFF. In DNA form, the CDR3 reads TGTGCCAGCAGTGACGGGTCGGGGGAAGGCTACAATGAGCAGTTCTTC.

The chain uses TRBV15 and TRBJ1-2; D uncertain. The CDR3 length is 14 residues. CDR1 is LNHNV and CDR2 is YYDKDF in the germline V gene (reference sequence). V lost 0 bases and J 2 bases, leaving 7 bases between the germline ends. The chain's CDR3 is CATSRDSKNYGYTF. The CDR3 region has the DNA TGTGCCACCAGCAGAGATAGCAAAAACTATGGCTACACCTTC.

The chain has TRBV6-1 and TRBJ1-1; D gene uncertain. The CDR3 runs 16 residues. Trimming left V 0 bases short and J 4 bases short, with 15 bases between. From germline, CDR1 is MNHNS and CDR2 SASEGT. CDR3 amino acids: CASSEARRGFGTEAFF. The CDR3, as DNA: TGTGCCAGCAGTGAAGCGCGGCGGGGATTCGGCACTGAAGCTTTCTTT.

The J gene is TRBJ2-5, the V gene TRBV6-5; D is unclear. The CDR3 is made up of 14 amino acids. Germline lookup yields CDR1 MNHEY and CDR2 SVGAGI. V dropped 0 bases and J dropped 4 bases, with 9 bases sitting between them. CDR3 DNA: TGTGCCAGCAGTTACTCGGAAAGGAGAGAGACCCAGTACTTC. This sequence encodes CASSYSERRETQYF.

This clone was picked up a small number of times. The chain uses TRBV6-5 and TRBJ2-7; TRBD1 agrees at 11 bases. V dropped 3 bases and J dropped 4; count of bases not matched to a gene: 8. Germline V gene sequence: CDR1 MNHEY, CDR2 SVGAGI. The CDR3 contains 16 residues. CDR3 DNA sequence: TGTGCCAGCAGTTATGCCTCGGGACAGGGGGTGTACGAGCAGTACTTC. This translates into CASSYASGQGVYEQYF.

The chain couples TRBV4-3 to TRBJ1-2; D remains unclear. V shed 0 bases and J shed 8 bases, with 19 bases lying between them. From germline, CDR1 is LGHNA and CDR2 YSLEER. The length of the CDR3 is 16 residues. The CDR3 coding sequence is TGCGCCAGCAGCCAAGATGGAAACGGAGTCGGATACGGCTACACCTTC. It codes for CASSQDGNGVGYGYTF.

This clone was recorded a few times. This rearrangement joins TRBV4-1 to TRBJ1-1, with D maybe TRBD1 (6 bases). Germline-derived CDR1 and CDR2 are MGHRA and YSYEKL. Trimming left V 3 bases short and J 0 bases short, with 8 bases between. The CDR3 is made up of 14 amino acids. The CDR3 nucleotides read TGCGCCAGCAGCCACACAGGGATGAACACTGAAGCTTTCTTT. Its translation is CASSHTGMNTEAFF.

This clone was counted once. The chain is built from TRBV15 and TRBJ2-1; D ambiguous. Trimming took off 5 bases at V and 0 bases at J, with 14 bases between the two ends. This CDR3 is 16 amino acids long. The V gene's germline CDR1 is LNHNV and CDR2 YYDKDF (reference sequence). CDR3 bases: TGTGCCACCAGCCCCCTCATCCTCGGCTCCTACAATGAGCAGTTCTTC. It encodes CATSPLILGSYNEQFF.

The chain links TRBV4-3 to TRBJ1-3; TRBD1 is a possible D gene (5 bases). The CDR3 totals 15 residues. The germline V gene has CDR1 LGHNA and CDR2 YSLEER. V lost 4 bases and J lost 2, with 12 bases in between. The chain's CDR3 is CASSPKRGPGNTIYF. The CDR3, as DNA: TGCGCCAGCAGCCCCAAGCGGGGCCCTGGAAACACCATATATTTT.

This clone was detected only a few times. V is TRBV6-1 and J is TRBJ2-2, with 11 bases aligning to TRBD2. CDR1 and CDR2 (germline): MNHNS, SASEGT. V trimming: 2 bases; J trimming: 4 bases; junction bases outside the gene matches: 0. The CDR3 is 15 amino acids. Here the CDR3 reads CASSELAGGTGELFF. The CDR3, as DNA: TGTGCCAGCAGTGAACTAGCGGGGGGCACCGGGGAGCTGTTTTTT.

The chain couples TRBV5-6 to TRBJ1-5; the D is unclear. The CDR3 length is 15 residues. CDR1 is SGHDT and CDR2 is YYEEEE in the germline V gene. Trimming took off 0 bases at V and 1 base at J, with 8 bases between the two ends. Here the CDR3 DNA reads TGTGCCAGCAGCTTGGGGCCCCGCAGCAATCAGCCCCAGCATTTT. Translation: CASSLGPRSNQPQHF.

Sample share makes this clone large. The J gene is TRBJ2-7, the V gene TRBV10-2, with D possibly being TRBD1 (6 bases). The CDR3 extends over 12 amino acids. Germline CDR1 WSHSY, CDR2 SAAADI. The V gene lost 8 bases and the J gene lost 1 base, with 9 bases spanning the gap. CDR3 sequence reads: CASRTDSYEQYF. The CDR3 nucleotides read TGCGCCAGCCGGACAGATTCCTACGAGCAGTACTTC.

The chain couples TRBV11-2 to TRBJ1-6; D is unresolved. The ends were cut back, 1 base at V and 10 bases at J, with 11 bases in the middle. CDR1 is SGHAT and CDR2 is FQNNGV in the germline V gene. CDR3 length: 14 residues. CDR3 region: CASSLAVIRSPLHF. Here the CDR3 DNA reads TGTGCCAGCAGCTTAGCGGTCATTCGGTCACCCCTCCACTTT.

The gene calls are TRBV5-4 and TRBJ2-3; D is possibly TRBD1 (6 bases). CDR3 size: 15 residues. Germline V gene sequence: CDR1 SGHNT, CDR2 YYREEE (reference sequence). Trimming removed 4 bases from V and 0 bases from J, with 12 bases in between. This CDR3 reads CASSASGASTDTQYF. Written as DNA, the CDR3 is TGTGCCAGCAGCGCCTCAGGGGCTAGCACAGATACGCAGTATTTT.

The V gene is TRBV5-6, the J gene TRBJ2-7; D may correspond to TRBD1 or TRBD2 (5 bases each). Looked up from germline, CDR1 is SGHDT and CDR2 is YYEEEE. Trimming removed 4 bases from V and 2 bases from J, with 10 bases in between. The CDR3 covers 13 residues. The CDR3 sequence: CASSRDGTYEQYF. Written as DNA, the CDR3 is TGTGCCAGCAGCCGGGACGGAACCTACGAGCAGTACTTC.

J is TRBJ1-5 and V is TRBV7-2; unclear D gene. The length of the CDR3 is 12 residues. Germline-derived CDR1 and CDR2 are SGHTA and FQGNSA. V lost 3 bases, J lost 5 bases, and 5 bases lay in between. The CDR3 bases are TGTGCCAGCAGCTTCGGTTATCAGCCCCAGCATTTT. This encodes CASSFGYQPQHF.

The chain combines TRBV7-9 with TRBJ1-1, with D unresolved. V lost 3 bases to trimming and J lost 5 bases, with 10 bases between them. There are 13 residues in the CDR3. Germline-derived CDR1 and CDR2 are SEHNR and FQNEAQ (reference sequence). The CDR3 loop is CASSFGYGTEAFF. In DNA form, the CDR3 reads TGTGCCAGCAGCTTCGGGTACGGGACTGAAGCTTTCTTT.

The chain uses TRBV19 and TRBJ2-1; D call uncertain. This CDR3 is built from 17 residues. Trimming took 6 bases from V and 6 from J, leaving 24 bases between them. Per germline, CDR1 LNHDA and CDR2 SQIVND (reference sequence). CDR3: CASSPSPAGAITNEQFF. The CDR3 nucleotides are TGTGCCAGTAGCCCATCCCCGGCAGGTGCGATTACCAATGAGCAGTTCTTC. Variable domain in full (rest from reference TRBV19 and TRBJ2-1): DGGITQSPKYLFRKEGQNVTLSCEQNLNHDAMYWYRQDPGQGLRLIYYSQIVNDFQKGDIAEGYSVSREKKESFPLTVTSAQKNPTAFYLCASSPSPAGAITNEQFFGPGTRLTVL.

The rearrangement uses TRBV19 and TRBJ1-6; 7 bases align to TRBD1. The CDR3 extends over 13 amino acids. CDR1 and CDR2 from the germline V gene are LNHDA and SQIVND (reference sequence). V shed 10 bases, J shed 7 bases, and the junction held 7 bases outside the gene matches. The CDR3 region is CATTAGGNSPLHF. The CDR3 DNA reads TGTGCCACGACGGCAGGGGGGAATTCACCCCTCCACTTT.

The gene calls are TRBV5-1 and TRBJ1-1; 7 positions match TRBD1. The CDR3 is made up of 15 amino acids. The junction had 6 bases not matched to a gene; V was cut back by 3 bases and J by 1 base. Germline V gene data show CDR1 as SGHRS and CDR2 as YFSETQ. CDR3 sequence: CASSSTRTGNTEAFF. The CDR3 bases are TGCGCCAGCAGCTCGACAAGGACAGGGAACACTGAAGCTTTCTTT.